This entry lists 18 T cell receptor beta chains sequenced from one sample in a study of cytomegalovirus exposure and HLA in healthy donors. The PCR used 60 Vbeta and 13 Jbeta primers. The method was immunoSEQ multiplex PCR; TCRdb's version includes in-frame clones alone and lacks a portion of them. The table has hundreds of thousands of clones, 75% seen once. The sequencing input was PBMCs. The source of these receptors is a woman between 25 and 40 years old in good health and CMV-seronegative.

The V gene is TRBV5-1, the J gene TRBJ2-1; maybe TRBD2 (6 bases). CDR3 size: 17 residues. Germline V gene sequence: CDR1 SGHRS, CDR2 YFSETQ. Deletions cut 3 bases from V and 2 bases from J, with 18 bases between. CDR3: CASSSLIDGGTYNEQFF. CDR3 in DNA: TGCGCCAGCAGCTCCCTAATAGATGGAGGGACCTACAATGAGCAGTTCTTC. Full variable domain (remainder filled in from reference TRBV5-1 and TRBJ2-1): KAGVTQTPRYLIKTRGQQVTLSCSPISGHRSVSWYQQTPGQGLQFLFEYFSETQRNKGNFPGRFSGRQFSNSRSEMNVSTLELGDSALYLCASSSLIDGGTYNEQFFGPGTRLTVL.

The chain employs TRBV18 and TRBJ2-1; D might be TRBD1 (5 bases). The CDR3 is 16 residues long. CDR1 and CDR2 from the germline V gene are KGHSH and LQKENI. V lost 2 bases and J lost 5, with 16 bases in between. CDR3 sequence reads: CASSPIAGNWNNEQFF. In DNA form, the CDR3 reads TGTGCCAGCTCACCAATAGCAGGGAATTGGAACAATGAGCAGTTCTTC.

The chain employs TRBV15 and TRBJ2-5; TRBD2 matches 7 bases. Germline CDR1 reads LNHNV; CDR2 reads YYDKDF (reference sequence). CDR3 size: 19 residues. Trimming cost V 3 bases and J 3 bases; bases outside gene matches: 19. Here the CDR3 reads CATSSQPAFSLASEETQYF. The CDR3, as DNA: TGTGCCACCAGCAGCCAACCGGCATTCTCACTAGCGAGCGAAGAGACCCAGTACTTC. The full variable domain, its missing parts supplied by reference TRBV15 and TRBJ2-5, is DAMVIQNPRYQVTQFGKPVTLSCSQTLNHNVMYWYQQKSSQAPKLLFHYYDKDFNNEADTPDNFQSRRPNTSFCFLDIRSPGLGDTAMYLCATSSQPAFSLASEETQYFGPGTRLLVL.

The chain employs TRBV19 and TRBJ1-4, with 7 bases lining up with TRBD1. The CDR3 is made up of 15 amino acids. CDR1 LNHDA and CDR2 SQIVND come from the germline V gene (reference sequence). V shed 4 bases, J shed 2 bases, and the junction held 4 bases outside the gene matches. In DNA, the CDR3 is TGTGCCAGTAGTACGGAGGGGGCCACTAATGAAAAACTGTTTTTT. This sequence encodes CASSTEGATNEKLFF.

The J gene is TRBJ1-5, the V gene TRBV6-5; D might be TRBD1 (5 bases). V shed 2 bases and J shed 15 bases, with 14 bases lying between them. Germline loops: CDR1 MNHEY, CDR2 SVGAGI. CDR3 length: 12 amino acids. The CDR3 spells CASSYPDSPGHF. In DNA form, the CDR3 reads TGTGCCAGCAGTTACCCCGACAGTCCAGGGCATTTT.

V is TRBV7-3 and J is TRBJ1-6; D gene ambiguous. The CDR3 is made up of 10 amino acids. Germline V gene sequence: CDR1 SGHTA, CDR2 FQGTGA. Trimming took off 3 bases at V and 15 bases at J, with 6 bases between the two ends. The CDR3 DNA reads TGTGCCAGCAGCTTCGAGTACCTCCACTTT. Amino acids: CASSFEYLHF.

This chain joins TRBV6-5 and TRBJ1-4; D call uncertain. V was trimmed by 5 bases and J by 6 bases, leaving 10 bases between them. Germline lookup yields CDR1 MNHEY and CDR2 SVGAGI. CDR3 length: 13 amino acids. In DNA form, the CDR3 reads TGTGCCAGCAGTGACAAGGCGCATGAAAAACTGTTTTTT. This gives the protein CASSDKAHEKLFF.

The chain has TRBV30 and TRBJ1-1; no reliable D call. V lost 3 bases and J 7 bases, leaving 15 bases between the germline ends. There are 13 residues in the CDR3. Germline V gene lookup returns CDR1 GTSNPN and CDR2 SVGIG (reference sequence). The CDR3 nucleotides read TGTGCCTGGAGCCGTCAGGTCGTAGGTGAAGCTTTCTTT. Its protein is CAWSRQVVGEAFF.

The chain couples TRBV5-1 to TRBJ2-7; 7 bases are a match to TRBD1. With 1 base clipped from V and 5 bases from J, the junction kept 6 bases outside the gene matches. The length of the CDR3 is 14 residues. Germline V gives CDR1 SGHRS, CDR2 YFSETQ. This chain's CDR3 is CASSLILQGNEQYF. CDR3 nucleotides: TGCGCCAGCAGCTTGATTCTACAGGGGAACGAGCAGTACTTC.

Written as DNA, the CDR3 is TGTGCCAGCAGCGTAGACCCCCAGGGGAGCTATGGCTACACCTTC. Translation gives CASSVDPQGSYGYTF. The chain joins TRBV9 to TRBJ1-2; maybe TRBD1 (6 bases). The CDR3 has 15 residues. Trimming shortened V by 0 bases and J by 4 bases, and 13 bases separated the two germline ends. Looked up from germline, CDR1 is SGDLS and CDR2 is YYNGEE.

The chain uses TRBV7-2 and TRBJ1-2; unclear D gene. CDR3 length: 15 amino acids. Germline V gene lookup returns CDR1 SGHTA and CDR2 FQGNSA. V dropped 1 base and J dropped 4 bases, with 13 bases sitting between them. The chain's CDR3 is CASSLVVSESYGYTF. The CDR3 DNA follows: TGTGCCAGCAGCTTAGTGGTGTCTGAGAGCTATGGCTACACCTTC. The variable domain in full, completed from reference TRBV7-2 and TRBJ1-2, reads GAGVSQSPSNKVTEKGKDVELRCDPISGHTALYWYRQSLGQGLEFLIYFQGNSAPDKSGLPSDRFSAERTGGSVSTLTIQRTQQEDSAVYLCASSLVVSESYGYTFGSGTRLTVV.

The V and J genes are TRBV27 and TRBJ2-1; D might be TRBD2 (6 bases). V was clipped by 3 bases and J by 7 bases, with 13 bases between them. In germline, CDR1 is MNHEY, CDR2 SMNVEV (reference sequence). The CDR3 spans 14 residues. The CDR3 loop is CASSLVPEGNEQFF. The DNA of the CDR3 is TGTGCCAGCAGTTTGGTCCCGGAGGGTAATGAGCAGTTCTTC.

Here the CDR3 DNA reads TGTGCCTGGAGCCGGGGGGCCGGGTATAATTCACCCCTCCACTTT. Encoded protein: CAWSRGAGYNSPLHF. V gene TRBV30 combines with J gene TRBJ1-6; D possibly corresponds to TRBD1 (6 bases). The germline CDR1 and CDR2 sequences are GTSNPN and SVGIG (reference sequence). The V end was cut by 3 bases, the J end by 4 bases, with 13 bases between. The CDR3 extends over 15 amino acids.

CDR3 in DNA: TGTGCCAGCAGCTCCCCCAACGGGGAGACCCAGTACTTC. It is translated as CASSSPNGETQYF. The chain employs TRBV7-3 and TRBJ2-5, with D uncertain. The CDR3 has 13 amino acids. V shed 4 bases and J shed 5 bases, with 11 bases lying between them. Germline V gives CDR1 SGHTA, CDR2 FQGTGA.

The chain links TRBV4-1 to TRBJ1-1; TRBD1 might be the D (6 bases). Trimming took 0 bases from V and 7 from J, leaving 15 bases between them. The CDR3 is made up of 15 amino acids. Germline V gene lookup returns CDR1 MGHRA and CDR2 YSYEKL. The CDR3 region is CASSQERRGTLEAFF. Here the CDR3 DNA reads TGCGCCAGCAGCCAAGAAAGGCGGGGGACACTTGAAGCTTTCTTT.

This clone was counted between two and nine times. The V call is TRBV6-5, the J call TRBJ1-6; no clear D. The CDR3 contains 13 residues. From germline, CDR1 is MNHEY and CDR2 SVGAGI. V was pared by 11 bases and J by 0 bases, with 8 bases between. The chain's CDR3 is CASSGSYNSPLHF. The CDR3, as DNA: TGTGCCTCCTCGGGCTCCTATAATTCACCCCTCCACTTT.

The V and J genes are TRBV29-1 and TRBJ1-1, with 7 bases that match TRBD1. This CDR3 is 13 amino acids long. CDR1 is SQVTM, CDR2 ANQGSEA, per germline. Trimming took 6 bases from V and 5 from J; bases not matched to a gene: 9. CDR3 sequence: CSVRGQTITEAFF. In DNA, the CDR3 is TGCAGCGTCAGGGGACAGACCATAACTGAAGCTTTCTTT.

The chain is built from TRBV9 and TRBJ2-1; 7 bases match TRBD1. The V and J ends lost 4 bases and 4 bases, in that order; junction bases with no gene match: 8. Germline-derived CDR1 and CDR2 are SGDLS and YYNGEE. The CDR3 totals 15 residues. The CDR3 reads CASSLRQGLYNEQFF. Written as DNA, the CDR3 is TGTGCCAGCAGCCTCCGACAGGGCCTTTACAATGAGCAGTTCTTC.